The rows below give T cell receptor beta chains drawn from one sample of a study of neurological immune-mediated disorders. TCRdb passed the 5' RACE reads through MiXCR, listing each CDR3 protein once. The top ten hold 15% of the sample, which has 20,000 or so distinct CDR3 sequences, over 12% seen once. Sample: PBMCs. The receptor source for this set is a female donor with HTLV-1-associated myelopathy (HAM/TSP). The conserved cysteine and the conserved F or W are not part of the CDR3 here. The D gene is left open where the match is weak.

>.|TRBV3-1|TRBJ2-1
ASSQGVYSPEQF
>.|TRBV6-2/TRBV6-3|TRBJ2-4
ASSLTGWNIQY
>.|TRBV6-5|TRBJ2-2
ASSYFSGELF
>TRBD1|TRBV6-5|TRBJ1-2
ASSYPGTVGGYT
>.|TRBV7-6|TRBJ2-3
ASSSAVGTGTDTQY
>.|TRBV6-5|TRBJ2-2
ASSFQLAPGELF
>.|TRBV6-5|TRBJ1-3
ASRSRQAGNTIY
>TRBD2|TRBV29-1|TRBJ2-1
SVAFLSSGRI
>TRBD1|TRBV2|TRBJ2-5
ASSSTGMETQY
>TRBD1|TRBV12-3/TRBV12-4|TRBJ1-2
ASSPMTGWDGYT
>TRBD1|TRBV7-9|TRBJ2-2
ASSPDRGSPGELF
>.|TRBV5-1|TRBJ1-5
ASSLAGQVNQPQH
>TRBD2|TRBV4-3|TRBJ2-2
ASSQVWGGEPGELF
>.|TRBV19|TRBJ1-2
ASSISGGLDYGYT
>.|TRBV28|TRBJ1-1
ASRVNTEAF
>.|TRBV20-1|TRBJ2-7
SARDPRQLYEQY
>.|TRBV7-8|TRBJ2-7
ASSLGTYEQY
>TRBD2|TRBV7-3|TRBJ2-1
ASSIGTSSYNEQF
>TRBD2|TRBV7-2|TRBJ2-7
ASSSKTSGRTYEQY
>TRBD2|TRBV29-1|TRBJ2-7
SVEGLAGSPTYEQY
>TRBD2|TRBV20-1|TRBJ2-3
SARAGGTDTQY
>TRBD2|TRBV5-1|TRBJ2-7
ASKGLAGEQY